A single sample gave rise to the 18 T cell receptor beta chains below, sequenced in a study of blood T cell repertoires in COVID-19. Sequenced by immunoSEQ multiplex PCR; TCRdb stores in-frame clones only, minus some. The top ten hold 7.2% of the sample, which has about 210,000 clones, around 86% seen once. The sequenced material came from PBMCs or T cells enriched from blood (not recorded which). The receptors were gathered from a man aged 30 to 45 in a cohort exposed to, infected with or recovered from COVID-19 (not recorded which).

This chain's CDR3 is CATSAGRLLSNTGELFF. The CDR3 DNA is TGTGCCACCAGCGCTGGCCGATTACTAAGCAACACCGGGGAGCTGTTTTTT. The chain recombines TRBV15 with TRBJ2-2; D is uncertain. The V gene lost 5 bases and the J gene lost 2 bases, with 18 bases spanning the gap. CDR1 and CDR2 (germline): LNHNV, YYDKDF (reference sequence). The CDR3 consists of 17 residues. Together with reference TRBV15 and TRBJ2-2, the CDR3 gives the full variable domain: DAMVIQNPRYQVTQFGKPVTLSCSQTLNHNVMYWYQQKSSQAPKLLFHYYDKDFNNEADTPDNFQSRRPNTSFCFLDIRSPGLGDTAMYLCATSAGRLLSNTGELFFGEGSRLTVL.

In this sample, this clone turned up a few times. The rearrangement joins TRBV24-1 to TRBJ1-1; 7 bases align to TRBD1. Germline V gene data show CDR1 as KGHDR and CDR2 as SFDVKD. Losses at the gene ends were 1 base for V and 4 bases for J; bases not matched to a gene: 14. This CDR3 has 18 amino acids. The DNA of the CDR3 is TGTGCCACCAGTGATTTTGCCGGGACAGAGGGCCCTTGCACTGAAGCTTTCTTT. It codes for CATSDFAGTEGPCTEAFF.

This clone was counted many times. The V call is TRBV25-1, the J call TRBJ2-1; TRBD2 matches at 9 bases. The V gene's germline CDR1 is MGHDK and CDR2 SYGVNS. The CDR3 consists of 14 residues. V lost 4 bases, J lost 5 bases, and 3 bases stayed unmatched. CDR3 loop: CASSVASGNNEQFF. CDR3 nucleotide sequence: TGTGCCAGCAGTGTGGCTAGCGGGAACAATGAGCAGTTCTTC.

The rearrangement joins TRBV28 to TRBJ1-3; D unresolved. V was cut by 3 bases and J by 3 bases, with 9 bases left in between. CDR3 size: 14 residues. CDR1 is MDHEN and CDR2 is SYDVKM in the germline V gene. CDR3 protein: CASSLRGGGNTIYF. DNA of the CDR3: TGTGCCAGCAGTTTGCGGGGAGGTGGAAACACCATATATTTT.

The rearrangement joins TRBV28 to TRBJ2-5, with TRBD2 matching over 9 bases. Trimming cost V 3 bases and J 1 base; bases outside gene matches: 3. Germline CDR1 MDHEN, CDR2 SYDVKM. The CDR3 loop spans 15 amino acids. The CDR3 spells CASSLSSGIQETQYF. As DNA, the CDR3 is TGTGCCAGCAGTTTGTCTAGCGGGATCCAAGAGACCCAGTACTTC.

In this sample, this clone turned up a few times. This chain joins TRBV19 and TRBJ1-4; 8 nucleotides match TRBD1. This CDR3 is 15 amino acids long. V was pared by 5 bases and J by 7 bases, with 9 bases of the junction left unmatched. CDR1 is LNHDA and CDR2 is SQIVND in the germline V gene (reference sequence). CDR3 in amino acids: CASSFGTGWGEKLFF. The DNA of the CDR3 is TGTGCCAGTAGTTTTGGGACAGGCTGGGGTGAAAAACTGTTTTTT.

The rearrangement links TRBV28 to TRBJ1-2, with a tentative D call TRBD1 (6 bases). From germline, CDR1 is MDHEN and CDR2 SYDVKM. The CDR3 has 13 amino acids. Trimming pared 6 bases from V and 6 bases from J, leaving 14 bases between. CDR3 DNA sequence: TGTGCCAGCAGAACTGGGGGGGCAGATGGCTACACCTTC. It specifies CASRTGGADGYTF.

The V and J genes are TRBV23-1 and TRBJ1-4; D possibly corresponds to TRBD1 (5 bases). TRBV23-1 is an open reading frame, and its role is uncertain. This CDR3 contains 17 residues. Trimming took 0 bases from V and 8 from J, leaving 19 bases between them. DNA for the CDR3: TGCGCCAGCAGTCAATCTACGGGCGACGGGGGGTTAGAAAAACTGTTTTTT. Residues: CASSQSTGDGGLEKLFF.

This chain connects TRBV19 to TRBJ1-2; D ambiguous. The CDR3 covers 12 residues. V lost 7 bases, J lost 0 bases, and 6 bases lay in between. Per the germline V gene, CDR1 is LNHDA and CDR2 is SQIVND (reference sequence). The CDR3 region is CASMQTNYGYTF. CDR3 coding DNA: TGTGCCAGTATGCAGACTAACTATGGCTACACCTTC.

This chain connects TRBV4-3 to TRBJ2-5, with 7 nucleotides matching TRBD2. Looked up from germline, CDR1 is LGHNA and CDR2 is YSLEER. V lost 1 base and J lost 3; bases outside the gene matches: 11. This CDR3 region has 17 residues. The CDR3 protein is CASSQVLGGTIKETQYF. CDR3 nucleotides: TGCGCCAGCAGCCAAGTTCTGGGAGGGACTATTAAAGAGACCCAGTACTTC.

This rearrangement joins TRBV20-1 to TRBJ1-6; 9 bases align to TRBD1. CDR1 DFQATT and CDR2 SNEGSKA come from the germline V gene (reference sequence). V was clipped by 3 bases and J by 5 bases; unmatched bases: 5. The CDR3 covers 15 residues. CDR3 coding DNA: TGCAGTGCTAGTGAGACAGGGGGGAATAATTCACCCCTCCACTTT. Translated, it gives CSASETGGNNSPLHF.

The chain combines TRBV10-3 with TRBJ1-5; D perhaps matches TRBD1 (6 bases). The germline V gene encodes CDR1 ENHRY and CDR2 SYGVKD. V shed 4 bases and J shed 5 bases, with 9 bases lying between them. The CDR3 is 13 amino acids. In nucleotides, the CDR3 is TGTGCCATCAGTGCTGCAGGGGATCAGCCCCAGCATTTT. Translating it yields CAISAAGDQPQHF.

This clone was picked up a small number of times. The chain couples TRBV7-6 to TRBJ1-5; TRBD1 matches 7 bases. CDR3 length: 16 amino acids. The V and J ends lost 1 base and 6 bases, in that order; junction bases with no gene match: 9. Germline-derived CDR1 and CDR2 are SGHVS and FNYEAQ. The chain's CDR3 is CASSLGRGGGGQPQHF. For the CDR3, the DNA is TGTGCCAGCAGCTTAGGACGAGGAGGGGGCGGTCAGCCCCAGCATTTT.

This chain joins TRBV5-1 and TRBJ1-1; no definite D call. CDR1 is SGHRS, CDR2 YFSETQ, per germline. Trimming removed 0 bases from V and 0 bases from J, with 12 bases in between. The CDR3 has 16 residues. Written as DNA, the CDR3 is TGCGCCAGCAGCTTGGTTGCGACCGGGATGAACACTGAAGCTTTCTTT. As protein: CASSLVATGMNTEAFF.

This chain connects TRBV7-9 to TRBJ1-4, with 8 bases that match TRBD1. The length of the CDR3 is 14 residues. The germline V gene has CDR1 SEHNR and CDR2 FQNEAQ (reference sequence). The V segment lost 5 bases and the J segment 7 bases; nucleotides outside the gene matches: 6. The DNA of the CDR3 is TGTGCCAGCAGCGCAGACAGGGGTCGTGAAAAACTGTTTTTT. It translates to CASSADRGREKLFF.

DNA of the CDR3: TGTGCCAGCAGTTCGACAGGGGGTTCCTACAATGAGCAGTTCTTC. Its protein is CASSSTGGSYNEQFF. The chain employs TRBV27 and TRBJ2-1, with 9 positions matching TRBD1. CDR3 length: 15 amino acids. Unmatched junction bases numbered 2, after V lost 4 bases and J lost 1 base. Germline V gives CDR1 MNHEY, CDR2 SMNVEV (reference sequence).

This clone was seen only once. The chain combines TRBV6-2 or TRBV6-3 with TRBJ2-1; no definite D call. V lost 0 bases, J lost 7 bases, and 13 bases lay in between. CDR3 size: 15 residues. The V gene's germline CDR1 is MNHEY and CDR2 SVGEGT. The CDR3 DNA follows: TGTGCCAGCAGTTACTCGAGTCCTATCGGGAATGAGCAGTTCTTC. This sequence encodes CASSYSSPIGNEQFF.

V and J are TRBV5-1 and TRBJ2-5, with 15 bases aligning to TRBD2. The CDR3 length is 17 residues. Germline CDR1 reads SGHRS; CDR2 reads YFSETQ. V was clipped by 3 bases and J by 5 bases; unmatched bases: 8. CDR3 bases: TGCGCCAGCAGCTCAGGACTAGCGGGAGGGCCGAGGGAGACCCAGTACTTC. Protein sequence: CASSSGLAGGPRETQYF.